The rows below give T cell receptor beta chains drawn from one sample of a study of blood T cell repertoires in COVID-19. Profiled with immunoSEQ multiplex PCR; TCRdb holds only in-frame clones, not every one. The data hold approximately 350,000 clones, with about 88% observed a single time. The specimen sequenced was peripheral blood. All receptors come from a woman aged 60-75 years with COVID-19, enrolled during active disease. The CDR3 runs from the conserved cysteine through the conserved F or W. Fields, in order: J gene, V gene, D gene, clone size, CDR3 protein, CDR3 DNA. D genes are given only for firm matches. The listing skips clone size in some rows; elsewhere it reads once, few, many or a size class.

TRBJ2-7,TRBV5-5,.,few,CASSFQGRSYEQYF,TGTGCCAGCAGCTTTCAGGGCCGCTCCTACGAGCAGTACTTC
TRBJ2-7,TRBV21-1,.,.,CASSKKDRVHEQYF,TGTGCCAGCAGCAAAAAGGACAGGGTTCACGAGCAGTACTTC
TRBJ2-3,TRBV19,.,.,CARALEDTDTQYF,TGTGCCAGGGCCCTAGAGGACACAGATACGCAGTATTTT
TRBJ2-5,TRBV19,TRBD2,.,CASSSSGGAETQYF,TGTGCCAGTAGTTCTAGCGGGGGGGCGGAGACCCAGTACTTC
TRBJ2-1,TRBV19,.,.,CASSIDRGGSEQFF,TGTGCCAGTAGTATAGATCGTGGAGGTAGTGAGCAGTTCTTC
TRBJ2-4,TRBV15,.,few,CATSSLDREIAKNIQYF,TGTGCCACCAGCAGCTTAGACCGGGAAATAGCCAAAAACATTCAGTACTTC
TRBJ2-1,TRBV5-4,TRBD2,.,CASSSQRGGPGDEQFF,TGTGCCAGCAGCTCACAGCGGGGGGGCCCGGGGGATGAGCAGTTCTTC
TRBJ2-7,TRBV11-2,.,.,CASSLGTSKPYEQYF,TGTGCCAGCAGCTTAGGGACTTCCAAGCCCTACGAGCAGTACTTC
TRBJ2-7,TRBV7-2,.,once,CASSVELIYEQYF,TGTGCCAGCAGCGTAGAACTGATCTACGAGCAGTACTTC
TRBJ2-3,TRBV10-3,.,.,CAISVGDTTDTQYF,TGTGCCATCAGTGTGGGGGACACCACAGATACGCAGTATTTT
TRBJ2-3,TRBV7-3,TRBD2,.,CASSRWPSGGTDTQYF,TGTGCCAGCAGCCGCTGGCCTAGCGGGGGCACAGATACGCAGTATTTT
TRBJ1-2,TRBV11-1,TRBD1,.,CASSLMTGSGYTF,TGTGCCAGCAGCTTAATGACAGGGTCTGGCTACACCTTC
TRBJ1-1,TRBV3-1/TRBV3-2,TRBD1,.,CASSLGQGEAFF,TGTGCCAGCAGCCTGGGACAGGGCGAAGCTTTCTTT
TRBJ1-1,TRBV5-4,.,.,CASSIQGSVNTEAFF,TGTGCCAGCAGCATTCAGGGATCGGTGAACACTGAAGCTTTCTTT
TRBJ2-6,TRBV2,.,.,CASSTTPSGANVLTF,TGTGCCAGCAGTACTACTCCCTCTGGGGCCAACGTCCTGACTTTC
TRBJ2-1,TRBV5-8,.,once,CASSPHNEQFF,TGTGCCAGCAGCCCCCATAATGAGCAGTTCTTC